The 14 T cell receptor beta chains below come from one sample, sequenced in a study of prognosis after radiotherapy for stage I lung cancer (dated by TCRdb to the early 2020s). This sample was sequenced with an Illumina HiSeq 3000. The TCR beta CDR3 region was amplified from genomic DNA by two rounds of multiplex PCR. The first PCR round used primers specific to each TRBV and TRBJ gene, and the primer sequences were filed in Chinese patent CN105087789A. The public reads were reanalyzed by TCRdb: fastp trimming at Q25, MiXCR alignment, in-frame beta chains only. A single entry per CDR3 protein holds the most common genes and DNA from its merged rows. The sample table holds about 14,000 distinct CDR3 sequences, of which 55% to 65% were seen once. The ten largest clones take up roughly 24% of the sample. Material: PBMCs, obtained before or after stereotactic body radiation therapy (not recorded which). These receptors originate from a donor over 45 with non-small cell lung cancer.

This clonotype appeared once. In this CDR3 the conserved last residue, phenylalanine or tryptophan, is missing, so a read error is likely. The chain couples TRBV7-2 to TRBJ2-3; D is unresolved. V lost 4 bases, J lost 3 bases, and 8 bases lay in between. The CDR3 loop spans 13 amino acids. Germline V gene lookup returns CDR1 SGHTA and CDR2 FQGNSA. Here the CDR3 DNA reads TGTGCCAGCAGCTGGACGCTAACAGATACGCAGTATTGT. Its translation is CASSWTLTDTQYC.

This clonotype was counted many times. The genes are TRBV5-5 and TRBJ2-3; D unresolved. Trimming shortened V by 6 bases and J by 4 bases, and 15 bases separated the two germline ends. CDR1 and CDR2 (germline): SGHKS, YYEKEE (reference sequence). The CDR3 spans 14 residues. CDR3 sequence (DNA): TGTGCCAGCATCCGATCCCCCTCGGCAGATACGCAGTATTTT. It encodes CASIRSPSADTQYF.

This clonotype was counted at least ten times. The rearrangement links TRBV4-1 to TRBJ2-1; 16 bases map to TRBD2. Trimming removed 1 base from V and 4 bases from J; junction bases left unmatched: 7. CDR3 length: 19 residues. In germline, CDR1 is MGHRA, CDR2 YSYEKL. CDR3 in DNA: TGCGCCAGCAGCCAAGTGGGACTAGCGGGAGGGAAGACTTACAATGAGCAGTTCTTC. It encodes CASSQVGLAGGKTYNEQFF.

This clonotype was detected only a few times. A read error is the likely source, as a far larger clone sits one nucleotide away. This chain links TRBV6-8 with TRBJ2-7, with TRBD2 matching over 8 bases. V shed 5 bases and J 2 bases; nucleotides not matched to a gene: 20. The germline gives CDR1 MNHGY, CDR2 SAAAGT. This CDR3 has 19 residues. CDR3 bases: TGTGCCAGCAGTGAAGCAGATATAGGGACTAGAGGGTCTGCCTACGAGCAGTACTTC. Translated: CASSEADIGTRGSAYEQYF.

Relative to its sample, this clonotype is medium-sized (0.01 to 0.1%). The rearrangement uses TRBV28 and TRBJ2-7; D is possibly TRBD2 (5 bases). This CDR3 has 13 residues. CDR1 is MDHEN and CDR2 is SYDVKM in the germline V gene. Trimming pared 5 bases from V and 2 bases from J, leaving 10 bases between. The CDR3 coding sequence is TGTGCCAGCAGTCCGACTACACCCTACGAGCAGTACTTC. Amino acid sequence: CASSPTTPYEQYF.

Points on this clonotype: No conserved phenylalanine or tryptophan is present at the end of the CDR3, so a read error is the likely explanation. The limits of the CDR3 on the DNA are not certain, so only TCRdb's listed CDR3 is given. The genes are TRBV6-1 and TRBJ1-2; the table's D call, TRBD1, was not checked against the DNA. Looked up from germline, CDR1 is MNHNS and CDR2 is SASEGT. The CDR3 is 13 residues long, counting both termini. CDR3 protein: CARYRGRGYGYTL.

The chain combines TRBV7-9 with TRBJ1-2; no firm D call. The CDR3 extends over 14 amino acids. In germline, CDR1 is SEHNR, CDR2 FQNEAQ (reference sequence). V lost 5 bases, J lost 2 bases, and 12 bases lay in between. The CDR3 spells CASSRHPHNYGYTF. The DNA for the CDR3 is TGTGCCAGCAGCCGCCATCCACACAACTATGGCTACACCTTC.

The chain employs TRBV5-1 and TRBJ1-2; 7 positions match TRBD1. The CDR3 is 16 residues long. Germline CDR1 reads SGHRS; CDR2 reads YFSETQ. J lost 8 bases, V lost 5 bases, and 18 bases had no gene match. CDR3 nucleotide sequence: TGCGCCAGCAGTTCGATAACGGGACAGTCCTTAGAGGGCTACACCTTC. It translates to CASSSITGQSLEGYTF.

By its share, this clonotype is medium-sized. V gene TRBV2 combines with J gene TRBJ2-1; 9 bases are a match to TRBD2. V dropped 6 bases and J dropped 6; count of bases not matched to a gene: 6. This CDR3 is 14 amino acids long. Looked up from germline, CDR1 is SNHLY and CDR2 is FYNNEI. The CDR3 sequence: CASRTGTSSNEQFF. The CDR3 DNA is TGTGCCAGCAGGACCGGGACTAGCAGCAATGAGCAGTTCTTC.

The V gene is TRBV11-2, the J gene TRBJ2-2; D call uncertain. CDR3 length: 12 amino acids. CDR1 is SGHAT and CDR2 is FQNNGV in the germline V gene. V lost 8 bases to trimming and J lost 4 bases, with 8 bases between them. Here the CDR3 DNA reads TGTGCCAGCCAGCGTCTCACCGGGGAGCTGTTTTTT. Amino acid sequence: CASQRLTGELFF.

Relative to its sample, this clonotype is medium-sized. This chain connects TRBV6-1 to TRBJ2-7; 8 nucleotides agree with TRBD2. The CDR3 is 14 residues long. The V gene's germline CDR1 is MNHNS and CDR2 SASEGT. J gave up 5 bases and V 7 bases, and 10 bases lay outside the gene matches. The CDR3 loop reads CASKYEAGDHEQYF. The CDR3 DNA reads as TGTGCCAGCAAGTATGAAGCGGGAGATCACGAGCAGTACTTC.

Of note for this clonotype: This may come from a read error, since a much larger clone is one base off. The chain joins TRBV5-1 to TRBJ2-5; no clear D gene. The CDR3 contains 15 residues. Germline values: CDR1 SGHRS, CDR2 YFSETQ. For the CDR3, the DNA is TGCTCCAGCAGCTTGGATGTGGGGTCCCAAGAGACCCAGTACTTC. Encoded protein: CSSSLDVGSQETQYF.

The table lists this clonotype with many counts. Written as DNA, the CDR3 is TGTGCCAGCAGCCAAGATCGACAGGGGCTTAACACCATATATTTT. This translates into CASSQDRQGLNTIYF. This chain links TRBV14 with TRBJ1-3; 8 positions agree with TRBD1. CDR1 and CDR2 (germline): SGHDN, FVKESK. The CDR3 covers 15 residues. J lost 7 bases, V lost 0 bases, and 5 bases had no gene match.

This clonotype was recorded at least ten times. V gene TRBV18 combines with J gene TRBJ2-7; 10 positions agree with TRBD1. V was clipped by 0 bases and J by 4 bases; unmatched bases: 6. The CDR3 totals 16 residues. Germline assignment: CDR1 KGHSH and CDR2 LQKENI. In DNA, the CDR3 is TGTGCCAGCTCACCACCAGGGACAGGGGCGTTGTACGAGCAGTACTTC. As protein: CASSPPGTGALYEQYF.